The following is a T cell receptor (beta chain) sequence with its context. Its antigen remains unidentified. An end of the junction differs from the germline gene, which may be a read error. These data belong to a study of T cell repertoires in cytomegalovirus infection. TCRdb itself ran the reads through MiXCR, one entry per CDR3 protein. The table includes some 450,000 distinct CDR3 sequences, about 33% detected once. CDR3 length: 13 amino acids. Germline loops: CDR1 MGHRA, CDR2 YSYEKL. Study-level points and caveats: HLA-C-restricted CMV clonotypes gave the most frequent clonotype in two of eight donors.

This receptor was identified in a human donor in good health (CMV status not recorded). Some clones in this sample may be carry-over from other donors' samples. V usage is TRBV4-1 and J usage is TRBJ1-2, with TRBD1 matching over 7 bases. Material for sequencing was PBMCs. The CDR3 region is CDSSMDRNYVYVF. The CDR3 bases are TGCGACAGCAGCATGGACAGGAACTATGTCTACGTCTTC.